The clone carrying this T cell receptor (beta chain) has just one count. The antigen is undetermined. Since all of the isolated RNA was reverse transcribed, expressed TCRB transcripts were what got sequenced. Sequenced naive, central memory and regulatory T cell samples produced an average of around 3.9 million reads. The assay was immunoSEQ multiplex PCR, and TCRdb's table has in-frame clones only and misses some. The data show tens of thousands of clones, approximately 65% seen once. Populations isolated by sorting all had purity greater than 95%. This sample was taken from a study of beta chain features in type 1 diabetes. Turning to the study itself: Healthy donors and patients showed comparable age, gender and cell yields.

Overall study findings and caveats: Among all four CD4+ subsets, Type 1 diabetes patients had TCRB CDR3s that were moderately but significantly shorter. PCR might favor shorter templates, equally in patients and controls.

The receptor comes from a woman aged 30 to 39 with type 1 diabetes. The sequencing sample was made of Tregs from blood.

The CDR3 DNA is TGTGCCAGCAGCCTAGGACGGACTCCTGACGGGTTAGATACGCAGTATTTT. Its translation: CASSLGRTPDGLDTQYF. V usage is TRBV7-8 and J usage is TRBJ2-3, with D perhaps matching TRBD2 (5 bases). This CDR3 comprises 17 residues. Trimming removed 5 bases from V and 5 bases from J, with 23 bases in between. The germline gives CDR1 SGHVS, CDR2 FQNEAQ.